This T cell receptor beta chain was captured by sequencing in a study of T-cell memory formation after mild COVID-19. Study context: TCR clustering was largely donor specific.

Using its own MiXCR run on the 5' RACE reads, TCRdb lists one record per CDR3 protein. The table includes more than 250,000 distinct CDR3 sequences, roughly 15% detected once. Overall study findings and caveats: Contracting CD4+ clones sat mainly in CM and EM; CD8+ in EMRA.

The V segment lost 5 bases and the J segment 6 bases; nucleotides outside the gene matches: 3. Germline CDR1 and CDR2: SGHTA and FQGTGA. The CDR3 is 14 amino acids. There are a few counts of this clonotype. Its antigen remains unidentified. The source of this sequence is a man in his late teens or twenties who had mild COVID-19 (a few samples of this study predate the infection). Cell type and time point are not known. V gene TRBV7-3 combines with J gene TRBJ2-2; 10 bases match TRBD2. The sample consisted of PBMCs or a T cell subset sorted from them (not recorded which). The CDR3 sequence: CASSRLAGAGELFF. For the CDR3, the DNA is TGTGCCAGCAGCCGTCTAGCGGGGGCCGGGGAGCTGTTTTTT.